This T cell receptor (beta chain) was observed in a study of shared T cell receptors in the human thymus. This table comes from immunoSEQ multiplex PCR, and its TCRdb copy is limited to in-frame clones, with some not included. The sample consists of fewer than 700,000 clones, around 89% of them appearing once. This sample was also put to use in a study of human thymus T cells. That study reports: Related work found strong thymic repertoire overlap between unrelated individuals.

This sequence originates from a boy younger than two with a congenital heart defect. The sequenced sample was thymocytes.

The CDR3 sequence: CASSHRGQGRSYGYTF. The CDR3 DNA sequence: TGTGCCAGCAGTCACCGCGGACAGGGTCGGTCCTATGGCTACACCTTC. This chain uses TRBV6-6 with TRBJ1-2; 8 bases align to TRBD1. The CDR3 spans 16 residues. In germline, CDR1 is MNHNY, CDR2 SVGAGI (reference sequence). V lost 5 bases to trimming and J lost 4 bases; unmatched junction nucleotides: 12.